In this sample, the clone carrying this T cell receptor beta chain turned up many times. As yet, its antigen is unknown. The sequenced template was RNA, covering the TCR beta CDR3 region. The first-round RT-PCR employed HTBI primers together with the Qiagen OneStep RT-PCR kit. A multiplex PCR was then performed as the second round. From the multiplex PCR reads, TCRdb called clonotypes with MiXCR, one entry per CDR3 protein. The data show 500,000 to 700,000 distinct CDR3 sequences, over 20% seen once. The sample is drawn from a study of Graves' ophthalmopathy and Graves' hyperthyroidism. Study in general: Before any treatment was given, at initial diagnosis, peripheral blood was collected.

People with hyperthyroidism were aged 18 to 65 and newly diagnosed, under 2 months' duration. V was pared by 5 bases and J by 6 bases, with 13 bases between. The CDR3 consists of 13 residues. Looked up from germline, CDR1 is SGHTA and CDR2 is FQGTGA. Study-wide results and caveats: Blood also carried most expanded thyroid clonotypes exceeding 0.001 frequency.

The source is a woman younger than 30 with stable Graves' hyperthyroidism. Some clones in this sample may be carry-over from other donors' samples. The rearrangement links TRBV7-3 to TRBJ1-1; D unresolved. Input material: peripheral blood. The CDR3 loop reads CASSDGIRAEAFF. The CDR3, as DNA: TGTGCCAGCAGCGACGGCATACGGGCTGAAGCTTTCTTT.